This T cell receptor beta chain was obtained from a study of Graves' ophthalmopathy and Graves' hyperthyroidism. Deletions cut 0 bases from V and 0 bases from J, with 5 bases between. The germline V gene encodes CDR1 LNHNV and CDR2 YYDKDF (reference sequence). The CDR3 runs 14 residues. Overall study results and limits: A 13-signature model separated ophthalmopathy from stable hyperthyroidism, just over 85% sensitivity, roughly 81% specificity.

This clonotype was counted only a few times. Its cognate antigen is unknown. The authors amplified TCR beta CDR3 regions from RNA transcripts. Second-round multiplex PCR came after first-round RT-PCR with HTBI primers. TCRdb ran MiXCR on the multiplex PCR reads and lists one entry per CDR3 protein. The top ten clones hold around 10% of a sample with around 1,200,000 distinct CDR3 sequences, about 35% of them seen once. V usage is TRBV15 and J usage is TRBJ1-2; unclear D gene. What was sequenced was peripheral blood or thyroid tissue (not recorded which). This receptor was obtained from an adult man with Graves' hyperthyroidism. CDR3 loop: CATSRDRSNYGYTF. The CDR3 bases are TGTGCCACCAGCAGAGATAGGTCTAACTATGGCTACACCTTC.